This TCR beta chain emerged from a study of vaccination effects on CD4 cells after COVID-19. Sequenced by immunoSEQ multiplex PCR; TCRdb stores in-frame clones only, minus some. The profile shows 60,000 to 80,000 clones, around 69% of them singletons. Cultured cells yielded isolated CD4+ T cells after 10 to 11 days. Participants each got two BNT162b2 or mRNA-1273 vaccine doses. This clone has a handful of counts. Its antigen is still unknown. General study results and limits: Common cold coronavirus cross-reactivity was shown by only 1 of 255 vaccine-induced clones in healthy vaccinees. Sampling in the study covered few convalescent patients and included no early post-infection timepoints.

The material sequenced was CD4+ T cells from PBMCs cultured without peptide, taken after COVID-19 vaccination. The receptor's source is a human donor who received a COVID-19 vaccine.

The CDR3 region is CASSVSSGHDEKLFF. The CDR3 region has the DNA TGTGCCAGCAGTGTGTCGTCGGGACATGATGAAAAACTGTTTTTT. V is TRBV2 and J is TRBJ1-4, with D perhaps matching TRBD1 (6 bases). V was shortened by 4 bases and J by 6 bases, with 15 bases between the two germline ends. The CDR3 loop spans 15 amino acids. Per the germline V gene, CDR1 is SNHLY and CDR2 is FYNNEI.